One sample yielded the 9 T cell receptor beta chains listed below, sequenced in a study of CD8 T cells in ankylosing spondylitis. A single record per CDR3 protein comes from TCRdb applying MiXCR to the 5' RACE reads. The sample shows around 340,000 distinct CDR3 sequences, 20% of them seen only once. Sequenced material: blood, either unsorted or a sorted T cell fraction (not recorded which). The receptor source for this set is a male donor with ankylosing spondylitis or in good health (not recorded which).

The chain joins TRBV5-5 to TRBJ1-1, with 10 bases that match TRBD1. CDR3 length: 14 amino acids. J gave up 4 bases and V 4 bases, and 4 bases lay outside the gene matches. Germline V lookup: CDR1 SGHKS, CDR2 YYEKEE (reference sequence). The CDR3 coding sequence is TGTGCCAGCAGCCTCGACAGGGGGCTCACTGAAGCTTTCTTT. It specifies CASSLDRGLTEAFF. Together with reference TRBV5-5 and TRBJ1-1, the CDR3 gives the full variable domain: DAGVTQSPTHLIKTRGQQVTLRCSPISGHKSVSWYQQVLGQGPQFIFQYYEKEERGRGNFPDRFSARQFPNYSSELNVNALLLGDSALYLCASSLDRGLTEAFFGQGTRLTVV.

This clonotype was recorded many times. This chain uses TRBV5-5 with TRBJ2-1; D not resolved. Germline V CDR1 and CDR2: SGHKS, YYEKEE (reference sequence). The CDR3 covers 14 residues. Trimming cost V 7 bases and J 0 bases, with 11 bases left between them. The CDR3 sequence: CASGPTISYNEQFF. CDR3 in DNA: TGTGCCAGCGGCCCGACGATCTCCTACAATGAGCAGTTCTTC.

This clonotype was found a few times. The rearrangement uses TRBV4-1 and TRBJ2-7; TRBD1 is a possible D gene (5 bases). Trimming left V 0 bases short and J 5 bases short, with 11 bases between. Per the germline V gene, CDR1 is MGHRA and CDR2 is YSYEKL. The CDR3 has 14 residues. CDR3 in amino acids: CASSQETLGDEQYF. CDR3 nucleotide sequence: TGCGCCAGCAGCCAAGAGACCCTAGGGGACGAGCAGTACTTC.

V gene TRBV27 combines with J gene TRBJ2-7, with 8 positions matching TRBD1. The germline gives CDR1 MNHEY, CDR2 SMNVEV (reference sequence). Trimming cost V 5 bases and J 11 bases; bases outside gene matches: 8. The CDR3 contains 12 residues. The CDR3, as DNA: TGTGCCAGCAGTGACTGGGACAGGAGGGAGTACTTC. It specifies CASSDWDRREYF.

This clonotype was seen ten or more times. This chain links TRBV4-1 with TRBJ2-3, with D perhaps being TRBD1 or TRBD2 (5 bases each). This CDR3 is built from 12 residues. The germline V and J ends were trimmed by 4 bases and 6 bases, with 8 bases remaining between them. Germline lookup yields CDR1 MGHRA and CDR2 YSYEKL. The CDR3 spells CASSPRGDTQYF. CDR3 DNA sequence: TGCGCCAGCAGCCCGAGGGGCGATACGCAGTATTTT.

This clonotype has only a few counts. The chain couples TRBV6-1 to TRBJ2-3; 11 bases align to TRBD2. J lost 5 bases, V lost 6 bases, and 7 bases had no gene match. CDR1 and CDR2 from the germline V gene are MNHNS and SASEGT. This CDR3 spans 15 amino acids. DNA for the CDR3: TGTGCCAGCAGGCTAGCGGGGGGCGCTGGAGATACGCAGTATTTT. Its protein is CASRLAGGAGDTQYF.

The rearrangement uses TRBV6-1 and TRBJ2-7; a weak D match, TRBD2 (6 bases). Germline V lookup: CDR1 MNHNS, CDR2 SASEGT. CDR3 length equals 13 residues. Trimming removed 2 bases from V and 3 bases from J, with 8 bases in between. CDR3 nucleotide sequence: TGTGCCAGCAGTGAAAAGGGAGGCTACGAGCAGTACTTC. Its translation: CASSEKGGYEQYF.

J is TRBJ2-1 and V is TRBV28, with 7 bases identical to TRBD2. The V gene end was trimmed by 4 bases and the J gene end by 12 bases; junction bases not matched to a gene: 12. The CDR3 has 14 residues. Germline V gives CDR1 MDHEN, CDR2 SYDVKM. The CDR3 spells CASSSLDSGEGQFF. The CDR3 DNA reads as TGTGCCAGCAGTTCTCTCGACAGCGGGGAGGGGCAGTTCTTC.

Ten or more counts support this clonotype. V usage is TRBV12-3 or TRBV12-4 and J usage is TRBJ1-1; D unclear. Trimming removed 3 bases at V and 6 bases at J, with 11 bases between. This CDR3 is built from 13 residues. The CDR3 protein is CASSLDLGAEAFF. DNA of the CDR3: TGTGCCAGCAGTTTGGACCTTGGGGCTGAAGCTTTCTTT.